This is a list of T cell receptor beta chains from one sample in a study of cytomegalovirus exposure and HLA in healthy donors. This table comes from immunoSEQ multiplex PCR, and its TCRdb copy is limited to in-frame clones, with some not included. The table lists about 120,000 clones, around 90% of them singletons, with approximately 2% in the top ten. The sequencing sample was made of PBMCs. These receptors were collected from a woman aged 18 to 35 in good health and CMV-seronegative. The CDR3 runs from the conserved cysteine through the conserved F or W. A D gene is named only where the DNA matches it firmly. Only some rows state a clone size, as once, few, many or a class for expanded clones.

CDR3nt: TGCGCCAGCAGCCCCTCTGATAGCGCCGCCTACAATGAGCAGTTCTTC
CDR3aa: CASSPSDSAAYNEQFF
j_gene: TRBJ2-1
v_gene: TRBV4-1
d_gene: .
abundance: .

CDR3nt: TGTGCCAGCAGCTCTAACTATGGCTACACCTTC
CDR3aa: CASSSNYGYTF
j_gene: TRBJ1-2
v_gene: TRBV6-5
d_gene: .
abundance: .

CDR3nt: TGTGCCAGCAGTTTTTTCGGGAGGGGGCGAAGGGAGGGCTACACCTTC
CDR3aa: CASSFFGRGRREGYTF
j_gene: TRBJ1-2
v_gene: TRBV27
d_gene: TRBD1
abundance: .

CDR3nt: TGTGCCAGCAGTTACTCAACTAGCGGTATGGATGAGCAGTTCTTC
CDR3aa: CASSYSTSGMDEQFF
j_gene: TRBJ2-1
v_gene: TRBV6-6
d_gene: TRBD2
abundance: .

CDR3nt: TGTGCCAGCAGTGAAGCCCACAATCAGCCCCAGCATTTT
CDR3aa: CASSEAHNQPQHF
j_gene: TRBJ1-5
v_gene: TRBV2
d_gene: .
abundance: once

CDR3nt: TGCGCCAGCAGCCAAAGTCAGGAACTCTACGAGCAGTACTTC
CDR3aa: CASSQSQELYEQYF
j_gene: TRBJ2-7
v_gene: TRBV4-1
d_gene: .
abundance: .

CDR3nt: TGTGCCAGCAGGGGGACTAGCGAGCAGTACGAGCAGTACTTC
CDR3aa: CASRGTSEQYEQYF
j_gene: TRBJ2-7
v_gene: TRBV2
d_gene: TRBD2
abundance: .

CDR3nt: TGTGCCAGCAGTCCTGGGACTAGCGGACTACAAGAGACCCAGTACTTC
CDR3aa: CASSPGTSGLQETQYF
j_gene: TRBJ2-5
v_gene: TRBV28
d_gene: TRBD2
abundance: .

CDR3nt: TGTGCCAGCAGCCGATTTGGAGGGTTAGAGCAGTTCTTC
CDR3aa: CASSRFGGLEQFF
j_gene: TRBJ2-1
v_gene: TRBV7-9
d_gene: .
abundance: .

CDR3nt: TGCGCCAGCAGCTTGGAAGGGGGAGGGGAGCAGTACTTC
CDR3aa: CASSLEGGGEQYF
j_gene: TRBJ2-7
v_gene: TRBV5-1
d_gene: .
abundance: .

CDR3nt: TGTGCCAGCAGCACACGGGACAGGGGCTACAATGAGCAGTTCTTC
CDR3aa: CASSTRDRGYNEQFF
j_gene: TRBJ2-1
v_gene: TRBV7-2
d_gene: TRBD1
abundance: .

CDR3nt: TGCGCCAGCAGCGCAAGAGGGTACGGACTCTACGAGCAGTACTTC
CDR3aa: CASSARGYGLYEQYF
j_gene: TRBJ2-7
v_gene: TRBV5-1
d_gene: .
abundance: .

CDR3nt: TGTGCCAGCAGTGGGGCGGGGTATGGCTACACCTTC
CDR3aa: CASSGAGYGYTF
j_gene: TRBJ1-2
v_gene: TRBV5-6
d_gene: .
abundance: .

CDR3nt: TGCGCCAGCAGCCCGAGAGCGGTCAATGAGCAGTTCTTC
CDR3aa: CASSPRAVNEQFF
j_gene: TRBJ2-1
v_gene: TRBV4-1
d_gene: .
abundance: .

CDR3nt: TGTGCCAGCAGCCCCGACAGCTCCTACGAGCAGTACTTC
CDR3aa: CASSPDSSYEQYF
j_gene: TRBJ2-7
v_gene: TRBV7-9
d_gene: .
abundance: .

CDR3nt: TGTGCCAGCAGCCCCCCCTTGACAGGGGGCGACGAGCAGTACTTC
CDR3aa: CASSPPLTGGDEQYF
j_gene: TRBJ2-7
v_gene: TRBV13
d_gene: TRBD1
abundance: once

CDR3nt: TGTGCCATCAGTGAACAGGGGGAGTACGAGCAGTACTTC
CDR3aa: CAISEQGEYEQYF
j_gene: TRBJ2-7
v_gene: TRBV10-3
d_gene: TRBD1
abundance: .